One sample yielded the 7 T cell receptor beta chains listed below, sequenced in a study of CD8+ T cells in alopecia areata (dated by TCRdb to between 2018 and 2020). Library preparation used the immunoSEQ multiplex PCR assay. RNA was extracted from all samples and reverse transcribed into cDNA as template for TCR sequencing. TCRdb mirrors the immuneACCESS table, restricted to in-frame sequences. Some clones are absent from its copies; in checked studies, under half trace to an unresolved V gene, and the reason for the others is unknown. Across this sample there are 90,000 to 130,000 clones, with around 59% seen only once. The ten largest clones take up around a fifth of the sample. Sequencing was performed on CD8+ T cells sorted from blood. These receptors were obtained from a human donor in good health.

This clone showed up just a few times. This chain connects TRBV5-6 to TRBJ2-1; D is unresolved. The CDR3 length is 12 residues. Between the trimmed V and J ends, which lost 0 bases and 7 bases, there was a span of 5 bases. From germline, CDR1 is SGHDT and CDR2 YYEEEE. The CDR3 loop is CASSLGPNEQFF. CDR3 bases: TGTGCCAGCAGCTTGGGGCCGAATGAGCAGTTCTTC.

The chain combines TRBV15 with TRBJ2-7; D not resolved. This CDR3 comprises 16 residues. V was pared by 5 bases and J by 0 bases, with 17 bases between. The V gene's germline CDR1 is LNHNV and CDR2 YYDKDF (reference sequence). Written as DNA, the CDR3 is TGTGCCACCAGCCCGATTGGACCGGGCCTCTCCTACGAGCAGTACTTC. Translated: CATSPIGPGLSYEQYF.

The chain carries TRBV13 and TRBJ2-5; D not certain. The length of the CDR3 is 15 residues. The germline V gene has CDR1 PRHDT and CDR2 FYEKMQ (reference sequence). Trimming shortened V by 5 bases and J by 1 base, and 14 bases separated the two germline ends. CDR3 sequence (DNA): TGTGCCAGCAGCCCTGGGGTCGGGTTCCAAGAGACCCAGTACTTC. Its protein product is CASSPGVGFQETQYF.

The chain's CDR3 is CSTGTGNEQFF. DNA for the CDR3: TGCAGCACTGGGACCGGGAATGAGCAGTTCTTC. This sequence joins TRBV29-1 and TRBJ2-1, with D tentatively TRBD1 or TRBD2 (5 bases each). The CDR3 is 11 residues long. From germline, CDR1 is SQVTM and CDR2 ANQGSEA. Trimming took off 8 bases at V and 7 bases at J, with 12 bases between the two ends.

In the case of this clone: Here the CDR3 omits its conserved ending phenylalanine or tryptophan, so a read error is the likely source. V and J are TRBV27 and TRBJ2-7; 11 bases agree with TRBD2. Losses at the gene ends were 5 bases for V and 6 bases for J; bases not matched to a gene: 12. This CDR3 has 16 amino acids. From germline, CDR1 is MNHEY and CDR2 SMNVEV (reference sequence). CDR3 coding DNA: TGTGCCAGCAGTCCCATTCTAGCGGGGGGAACAGGCGAGCAGTACTAC. Amino acid sequence: CASSPILAGGTGEQYY.

V is TRBV28 and J is TRBJ2-1, with 7 bases lining up with TRBD2. This CDR3 spans 18 amino acids. J was trimmed by 0 bases and V by 4 bases; bases with no gene match: 12. Per germline, CDR1 MDHEN and CDR2 SYDVKM. CDR3 nucleotide sequence: TGTGCCAGCAGTTGGCGCTTCCGGGGGGATAACTCCTACAATGAGCAGTTCTTC. Translation gives CASSWRFRGDNSYNEQFF. The variable domain in full, with the rest retrieved from reference TRBV28 and TRBJ2-1, is DVKVTQSSRYLVKRTGEKVFLECVQDMDHENMFWYRQDPGLGLRLIYFSYDVKMKEKGDIPEGYSVSREKKERFSLILESASTNQTSMYLCASSWRFRGDNSYNEQFFGPGTRLTVL.

J is TRBJ2-1 and V is TRBV7-9; 7 bases match TRBD2. The V gene end was trimmed by 1 base and the J gene end by 5 bases; junction bases not matched to a gene: 5. Per germline, CDR1 SEHNR and CDR2 FQNEAQ (reference sequence). There are 15 residues in the CDR3. DNA for the CDR3: TGTGCCAGCAGCTTAGGTACTAGCGTCCACAATGAGCAGTTCTTC. Its translation: CASSLGTSVHNEQFF. The complete variable domain, with remaining parts taken from reference TRBV7-9 and TRBJ2-1, reads DTGVSQNPRHKITKRGQNVTFRCDPISEHNRLYWYRQTLGQGPEFLTYFQNEAQLEKSRLLSDRFSAERPKGSFSTLEIQRTEQGDSAMYLCASSLGTSVHNEQFFGPGTRLTVL.